This T cell receptor (beta chain) was sequenced for a study of T cell changes during pregnancy in multiple sclerosis. Produced via immunoSEQ multiplex PCR; TCRdb's table is partial and in-frame only. This table has approximately 47,000 clones, 70% to 90% appearing once. The CDR3 spans 15 residues. The germline gives CDR1 ENHRY, CDR2 SYGVKD. The ends were cut back, 0 bases at V and 5 bases at J, with 8 bases in the middle. This sample comprised peripheral blood, obtained in the first trimester of pregnancy. This TCR was sampled from a female donor with multiple sclerosis, enrolled in a pregnancy study. The chain combines TRBV10-3 with TRBJ1-6; D unresolved. The CDR3 nucleotides read TGTGCCATCAGTGAGTCTCATCCTAATAATTCACCCCTCCACTTT. Translation gives CAISESHPNNSPLHF.